These T cell receptor beta chains were read from a single sample in a study of blood T cell repertoires in COVID-19. Sequencing used immunoSEQ multiplex PCR; TCRdb keeps in-frame clones, though not all of them. Among roughly 43,000 clones listed, 80% to 90% were seen once. The sample comprised peripheral blood. Receptors originate from a man aged 65 to 79 with active COVID-19. The CDR3 runs from the conserved cysteine through the conserved F or W. A D gene is named only where the DNA matches it firmly. Clone size is not always given. Where it is, it says once, few, many or a class for expanded clones.

.	.	TRBV7-2	TRBJ2-5	CASSPDPATRETQYF	TGTGCCAGCAGCCCCGACCCGGCGACTAGGGAGACCCAGTACTTC
.	.	TRBV9	TRBJ2-7	CASSPSLSSYEQYF	TGTGCCAGCAGCCCCTCGTTATCCTCCTACGAGCAGTACTTC
.	.	TRBV4-1	TRBJ1-4	CASSPEGGGEKLFF	TGCGCCAGCAGTCCGGAGGGCGGGGGCGAAAAACTGTTTTTT
TRBD1	.	TRBV5-1	TRBJ2-5	CASSLGLGQGQETQYF	TGCGCCAGCAGCTTGGGATTGGGACAGGGCCAAGAGACCCAGTACTTC
TRBD1	.	TRBV3-1/TRBV3-2	TRBJ1-1	CASSRGQGMNTEAFF	TGTGCCAGCAGCCGAGGACAGGGAATGAACACTGAAGCTTTCTTT
.	.	TRBV6-5	TRBJ2-5	CASSRTNDLPNYF	TGTGCCAGCAGTAGGACAAACGATCTCCCCAACTACTTC
.	.	TRBV1	TRBJ1-5	CTSSATQGNQPQHF	TGCACCAGCAGCGCGACACAGGGGAATCAGCCCCAGCATTTT
.	.	TRBV13	TRBJ2-3	CASSPGEDTQYF	TGTGCCAGTAGCCCTGGAGAGGATACGCAGTATTTT
TRBD1	.	TRBV24-1	TRBJ2-5	CATSDTRQGRKETQYF	TGTGCCACCAGTGATACCAGACAGGGTCGAAAAGAGACCCAGTACTTC
.	.	TRBV7-9	TRBJ1-1	CASSPVTNEAFF	TGTGCCAGCAGCCCAGTCACCAATGAAGCTTTCTTT
TRBD1	.	TRBV6-5	TRBJ1-2	CASGKDRGYDYGYTF	TGTGCCAGCGGGAAGGACAGGGGTTATGACTATGGCTACACCTTC
.	.	TRBV5-1	TRBJ2-2	CASSLAVREAGELFF	TGCGCCAGCAGCTTGGCCGTCAGGGAGGCCGGGGAGCTGTTTTTT
TRBD2	.	TRBV10-3	TRBJ2-1	CAITRSGGAIEEQFF	TGTGCCATTACCCGTAGCGGGGGAGCGATCGAGGAGCAGTTCTTC
.	.	TRBV11-2	TRBJ1-1	CASSLTRTARNTEAFF	TGTGCCAGCAGCTTAACCCGGACAGCCAGGAACACTGAAGCTTTCTTT
TRBD1	.	TRBV7-9	TRBJ1-2	CASSSNRGNGYTF	TGTGCCAGCAGCTCGAACAGGGGGAATGGCTACACCTTC
.	.	TRBV5-1	TRBJ2-3	CASSLGPGDGSDTQYF	TGCGCCAGCAGCCTGGGCCCGGGGGATGGTTCAGATACGCAGTATTTT
TRBD2	.	TRBV9	TRBJ2-3	CASSARGGAEDTQYF	TGTGCCAGCAGCGCGCGCGGGGGGGCCGAGGATACGCAGTATTTT
TRBD2	.	TRBV19	TRBJ2-1	CASRGLEAFNEQFF	TGTGCCAGTAGGGGACTAGAGGCTTTCAATGAGCAGTTCTTC
TRBD1	once	TRBV2	TRBJ1-5	CASNRGRGNQPQHF	TGTGCCAGCAACAGGGGTAGAGGCAATCAGCCCCAGCATTTT
.	once	TRBV6-2/TRBV6-3	TRBJ1-5	CASSHGAGAEPQHF	TGTGCCAGCAGTCACGGGGCAGGGGCTGAGCCCCAGCATTTT
.	.	TRBV10-3	TRBJ2-1	CAISESYAGSSYNEQFF	TGTGCCATCAGTGAGTCGTACGCGGGTAGCTCCTACAATGAGCAGTTCTTC
.	.	TRBV7-2	TRBJ2-7	CASSPDRHYEQYF	TGTGCCAGCAGCCCGGACAGACACTACGAGCAGTACTTC
TRBD2	.	TRBV4-2	TRBJ2-1	CASSQKIAGGSYNEQFF	TGTGCCAGCAGCCAAAAGATAGCGGGGGGCTCCTACAATGAGCAGTTCTTC
TRBD1	.	TRBV24-1	TRBJ2-5	CATSDWGQYQETQYF	TGTGCCACCAGTGACTGGGGACAGTACCAAGAGACCCAGTACTTC
.	.	TRBV4-1	TRBJ2-3	CASSQGPVTGTWF	TGCGCCAGCAGCCAAGGTCCCGTAACGGGGACTTGGTTT
.	.	TRBV12-1	TRBJ2-6	CASTPLSVQGISGANVLTF	TGTGCCAGCACCCCCTTGTCCGTTCAGGGGATCTCTGGGGCCAACGTCCTGACTTTC
TRBD1	.	TRBV7-2	TRBJ2-7	CASSPRTGGMFYEQYF	TGTGCCAGCAGCCCTCGGACAGGGGGCATGTTCTACGAGCAGTACTTC
TRBD1	.	TRBV25-1	TRBJ2-4	CASTGTAFDIQYF	TGTGCCAGCACCGGGACAGCCTTTGATATTCAGTACTTC
.	.	TRBV9	TRBJ2-3	CASSELTDTQYF	TGTGCCAGCAGCGAACTTACCGATACGCAGTATTTT
TRBD1	.	TRBV5-8	TRBJ1-1	CASNIPGTGNTEAFF	TGTGCCAGCAACATACCCGGGACAGGTAACACTGAAGCTTTCTTT
TRBD1	.	TRBV5-1	TRBJ2-1	CASQPDRGDEQFF	TGCGCCAGCCAACCGGACAGGGGAGATGAGCAGTTCTTC
.	.	TRBV6-5	TRBJ1-1	CASNYRLKAFF	TGTGCCAGCAACTATCGATTAAAAGCTTTCTTT
TRBD1	.	TRBV5-1	TRBJ1-1	CASRIGTGRTEAFF	TGCGCCAGCAGAATCGGGACAGGGAGGACTGAAGCTTTCTTT
.	.	TRBV3-1/TRBV3-2	TRBJ1-2	CASSQDFQGTGGYTF	TGTGCCAGCAGCCAAGACTTTCAGGGTACCGGCGGCTACACCTTC
TRBD1	.	TRBV7-2	TRBJ1-4	CASSLQSGGNEKLFF	TGTGCCAGCAGCTTACAGTCAGGGGGGAATGAAAAACTGTTTTTT
.	.	TRBV18	TRBJ2-7	CASSPPEGVSYEQYF	TGTGCCAGCTCACCTCCCGAGGGGGTAAGCTACGAGCAGTACTTC
.	.	TRBV21-1	TRBJ2-2	CASSKVSRGGAYFTGELFF	TGTGCCAGCAGCAAAGTTTCTCGCGGGGGGGCCTATTTCACCGGGGAGCTGTTTTTT
TRBD2	.	TRBV4-3	TRBJ2-1	CASSQQERGPFYNEQFF	TGCGCCAGCAGCCAGCAAGAGCGGGGCCCTTTTTACAATGAGCAGTTCTTC
.	.	TRBV21-1	TRBJ1-2	CASSKALRRGANGYTF	TGTGCCAGCAGCAAAGCGCTTCGCCGGGGGGCGAATGGCTACACCTTC
TRBD1	.	TRBV4-1	TRBJ2-2	CASSQGRDRGDLTGELFF	TGCGCCAGCAGCCAAGGCCGGGACAGGGGAGATTTAACCGGGGAGCTGTTTTTT
.	once	TRBV5-1	TRBJ1-2	CASSLAVTGAGYTF	TGCGCCAGCAGCTTGGCAGTCACAGGAGCTGGCTACACCTTC
.	.	TRBV28	TRBJ2-5	CASSLPVQETQYF	TGTGCCAGCAGTTTGCCGGTCCAAGAGACCCAGTACTTC